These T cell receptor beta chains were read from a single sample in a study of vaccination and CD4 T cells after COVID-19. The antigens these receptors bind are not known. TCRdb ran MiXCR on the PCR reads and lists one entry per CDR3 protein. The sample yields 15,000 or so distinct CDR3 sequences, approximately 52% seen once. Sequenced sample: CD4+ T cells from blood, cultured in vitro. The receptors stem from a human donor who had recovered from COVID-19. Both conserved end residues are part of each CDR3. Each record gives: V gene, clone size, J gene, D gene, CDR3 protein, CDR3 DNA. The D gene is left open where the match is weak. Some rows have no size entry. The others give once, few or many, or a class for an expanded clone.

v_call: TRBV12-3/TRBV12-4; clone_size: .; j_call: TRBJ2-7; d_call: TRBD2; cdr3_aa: CASGLLAGEGEQYF; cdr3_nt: TGTGCCAGCGGTCTACTAGCGGGAGAGGGCGAGCAGTACTTC
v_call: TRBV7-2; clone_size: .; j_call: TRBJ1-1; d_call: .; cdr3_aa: CASSVAGTTEGAFF; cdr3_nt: TGTGCCAGCAGCGTAGCAGGCACCACCGAGGGAGCTTTCTTT
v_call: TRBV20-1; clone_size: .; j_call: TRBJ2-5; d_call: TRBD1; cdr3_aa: CSAWTGFSQETQYF; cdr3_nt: TGCAGTGCTTGGACAGGTTTTTCTCAAGAGACCCAGTACTTC
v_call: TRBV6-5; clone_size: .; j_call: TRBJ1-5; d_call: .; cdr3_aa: CASSYSIGENQPQHF; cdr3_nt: TGTGCCAGCAGTTACTCGATAGGGGAGAATCAGCCCCAGCATTTT
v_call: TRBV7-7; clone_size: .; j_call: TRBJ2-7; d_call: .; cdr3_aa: CASSFGYGDEQYF; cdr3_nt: TGTGCCAGCAGCTTTGGTTATGGCGACGAGCAGTACTTC
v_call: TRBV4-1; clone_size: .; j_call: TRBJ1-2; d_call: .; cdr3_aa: CASSQEEGYGYTF; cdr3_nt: TGCGCCAGCAGCCAAGAGGAGGGCTATGGCTACACCTTC
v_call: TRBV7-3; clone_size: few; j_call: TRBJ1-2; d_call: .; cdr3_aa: CASSSPPTAPWTF; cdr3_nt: TGTGCCAGCAGCTCACCACCGACTGCGCCTTGGACCTTC
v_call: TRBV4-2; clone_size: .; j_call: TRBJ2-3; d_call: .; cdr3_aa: CASSQELLALNTQYF; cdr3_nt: TGTGCCAGCAGCCAAGAGTTACTAGCTTTAAATACGCAGTATTTT
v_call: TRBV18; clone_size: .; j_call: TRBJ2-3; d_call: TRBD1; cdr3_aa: CASSPSDRADTQYF; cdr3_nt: TGTGCCAGCTCACCGTCGGACAGGGCAGATACGCAGTATTTT
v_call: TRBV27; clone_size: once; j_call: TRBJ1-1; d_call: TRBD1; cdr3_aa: CASSWRGQDTEAFF; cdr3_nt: TGTGCCAGCAGTTGGAGGGGGCAGGACACTGAAGCTTTCTTT
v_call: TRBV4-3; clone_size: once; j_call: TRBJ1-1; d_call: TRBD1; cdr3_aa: CASSRDRGWTEAFF; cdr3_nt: TGCGCCAGCAGCCGAGACAGGGGGTGGACTGAAGCTTTCTTT
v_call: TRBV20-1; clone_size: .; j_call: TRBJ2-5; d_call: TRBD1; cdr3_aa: CSASEEDRGETQYF; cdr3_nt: TGCAGTGCCTCCGAGGAAGACAGGGGAGAGACCCAGTACTTC
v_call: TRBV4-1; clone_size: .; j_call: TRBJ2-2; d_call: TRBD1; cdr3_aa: CASRQPGQGPGELFF; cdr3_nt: TGCGCCAGCAGACAACCGGGACAGGGCCCCGGGGAGCTGTTTTTT
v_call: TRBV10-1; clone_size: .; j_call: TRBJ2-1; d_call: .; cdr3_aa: CASSRTSDEQFF; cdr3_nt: TGCGCCAGCAGCAGGACATCCGATGAGCAGTTCTTC
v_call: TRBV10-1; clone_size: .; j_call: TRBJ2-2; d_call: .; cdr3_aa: CASSDGEYTGELFF; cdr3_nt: TGCGCCAGCAGTGATGGAGAATACACCGGGGAGCTGTTTTTT
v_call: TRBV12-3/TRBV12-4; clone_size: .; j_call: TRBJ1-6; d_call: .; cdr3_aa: CASSFDGGGSPLHF; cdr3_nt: TGTGCCAGCAGTTTTGATGGGGGAGGGTCACCCCTCCACTTT
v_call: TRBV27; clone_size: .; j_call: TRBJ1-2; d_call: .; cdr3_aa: CASRPATADGYTF; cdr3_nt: TGTGCCAGCCGACCTGCGACAGCGGATGGCTACACCTTC
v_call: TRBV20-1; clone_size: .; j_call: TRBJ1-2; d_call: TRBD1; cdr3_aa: CSAPNRGPGYGYTF; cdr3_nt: TGCAGTGCTCCAAATAGGGGGCCCGGGTATGGCTACACCTTC
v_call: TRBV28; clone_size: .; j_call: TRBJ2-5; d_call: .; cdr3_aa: CASSSGGGKETQYF; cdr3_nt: TGTGCCAGCAGTTCAGGGGGGGGAAAGGAGACCCAGTACTTC
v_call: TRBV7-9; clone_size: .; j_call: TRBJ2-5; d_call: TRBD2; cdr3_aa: CASSIGTSGQETQYF; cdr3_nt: TGTGCCAGCAGCATAGGGACTAGCGGACAAGAGACCCAGTACTTC
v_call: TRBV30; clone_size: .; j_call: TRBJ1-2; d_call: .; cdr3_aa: CAWSNKGYGYTF; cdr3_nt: TGTGCCTGGAGTAACAAGGGGTATGGCTACACCTTC
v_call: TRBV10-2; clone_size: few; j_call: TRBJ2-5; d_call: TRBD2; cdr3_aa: CASSESPGGARETQYF; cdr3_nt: TGCGCCAGCAGTGAGTCGCCGGGAGGTGCTAGAGAGACCCAGTACTTC
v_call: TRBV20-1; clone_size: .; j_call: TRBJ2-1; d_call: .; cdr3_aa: CSVSSPYGYNEQFF; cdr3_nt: TGCAGTGTATCAAGCCCCTACGGCTACAATGAGCAGTTCTTC
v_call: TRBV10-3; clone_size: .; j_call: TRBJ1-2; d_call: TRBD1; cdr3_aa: CAIEESVQGDGYTF; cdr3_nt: TGTGCCATCGAGGAGAGCGTGCAGGGGGATGGCTACACCTTC
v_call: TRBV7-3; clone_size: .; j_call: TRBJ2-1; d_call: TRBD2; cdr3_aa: CASSLTPLAGEVRQFF; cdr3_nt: TGTGCCAGCAGCTTAACTCCACTAGCGGGAGAAGTTAGGCAGTTCTTC
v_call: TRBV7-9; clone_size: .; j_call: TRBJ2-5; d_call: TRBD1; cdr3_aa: CASSPGNGQGQETQYF; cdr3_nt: TGTGCCAGCAGCCCGGGGAACGGACAGGGCCAAGAGACCCAGTACTTC
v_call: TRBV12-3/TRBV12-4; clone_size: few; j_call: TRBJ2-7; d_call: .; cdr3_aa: CASSLWGRPYF; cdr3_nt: TGTGCCAGCAGTTTGTGGGGACGCCCGTACTTC
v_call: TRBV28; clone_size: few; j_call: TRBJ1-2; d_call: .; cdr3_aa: CASSLGRRWGYGYTF; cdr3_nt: TGTGCCAGCAGTTTGGGTCGCAGGTGGGGCTATGGCTACACCTTC
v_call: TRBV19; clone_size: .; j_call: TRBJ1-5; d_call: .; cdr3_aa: CASRDVIGKGHQPQHF; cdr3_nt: TGTGCCAGTAGGGACGTAATAGGGAAGGGGCATCAGCCCCAGCATTTT
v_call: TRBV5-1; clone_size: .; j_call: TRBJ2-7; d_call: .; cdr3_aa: CASSTDFYEQYF; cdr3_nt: TGCGCCAGCAGCACCGACTTCTACGAGCAGTACTTC
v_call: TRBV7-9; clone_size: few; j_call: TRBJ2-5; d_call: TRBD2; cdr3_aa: CASSRSYSGNQETQYF; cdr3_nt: TGTGCCAGCAGCCGGAGCTATAGCGGGAACCAAGAGACCCAGTACTTC
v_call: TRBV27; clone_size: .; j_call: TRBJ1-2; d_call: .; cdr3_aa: CASSLSGGLYGYTF; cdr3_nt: TGTGCCAGCAGTTTATCGGGCGGACTCTATGGCTACACCTTC
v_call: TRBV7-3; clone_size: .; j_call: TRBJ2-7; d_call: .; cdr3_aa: CASSLGAGSIYEQYF; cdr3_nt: TGTGCCAGCAGCTTGGGTGCAGGGTCGATCTACGAGCAGTACTTC
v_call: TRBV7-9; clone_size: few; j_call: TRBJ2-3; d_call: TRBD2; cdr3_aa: CASSLDMTGGQYF; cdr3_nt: TGTGCCAGCAGCTTAGATATGACGGGAGGGCAGTATTTT
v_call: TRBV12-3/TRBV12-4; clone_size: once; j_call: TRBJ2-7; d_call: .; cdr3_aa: CARTDSYEQYF; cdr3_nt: TGTGCCAGGACTGATTCCTACGAGCAGTACTTC
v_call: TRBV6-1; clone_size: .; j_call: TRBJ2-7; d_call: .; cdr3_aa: CASSPLEAAEQYF; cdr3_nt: TGTGCCAGCAGTCCACTGGAGGCTGCCGAGCAGTACTTC
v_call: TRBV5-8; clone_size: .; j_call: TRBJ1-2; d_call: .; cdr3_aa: CASSLERIANYGYTF; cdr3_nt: TGTGCCAGCAGCTTGGAGAGGATAGCTAACTATGGCTACACCTTC
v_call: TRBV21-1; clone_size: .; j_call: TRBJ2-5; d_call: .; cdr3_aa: CASSKFSDEVEGRETQYF; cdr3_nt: TGTGCCAGCAGCAAATTCTCGGATGAAGTAGAGGGAAGAGAGACCCAGTACTTC
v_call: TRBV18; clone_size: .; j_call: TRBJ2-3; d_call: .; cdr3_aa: CASSPSQIRGDTQYF; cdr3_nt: TGTGCCAGCTCACCAAGCCAGATTAGGGGGGATACGCAGTATTTT
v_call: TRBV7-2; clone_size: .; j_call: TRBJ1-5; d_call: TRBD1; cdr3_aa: CASSLASGGAYSNQPQHF; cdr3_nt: TGTGCCAGCAGCTTAGCTTCAGGGGGTGCATATAGCAATCAGCCCCAGCATTTT
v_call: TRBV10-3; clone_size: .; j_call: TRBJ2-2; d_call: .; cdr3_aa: CAISESGTLGVTGELFF; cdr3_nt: TGTGCCATCAGTGAGTCAGGGACCTTGGGAGTCACCGGGGAGCTGTTTTTT
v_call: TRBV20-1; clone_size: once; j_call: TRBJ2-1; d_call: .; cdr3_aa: CSARDSRVAVYNEQFF; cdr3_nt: TGCAGTGCTAGAGATTCCCGGGTAGCGGTTTACAATGAGCAGTTCTTC
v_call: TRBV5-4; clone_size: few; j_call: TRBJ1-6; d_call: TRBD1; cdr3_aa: CASSLDRGQGGSPLHF; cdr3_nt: TGTGCCAGCAGCTTGGACCGGGGGCAGGGGGGTTCACCCCTCCACTTT
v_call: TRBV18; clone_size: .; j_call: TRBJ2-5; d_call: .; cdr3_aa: CASSLQGSGETQYF; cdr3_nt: TGTGCCAGCTCATTACAGGGATCTGGGGAGACCCAGTACTTC
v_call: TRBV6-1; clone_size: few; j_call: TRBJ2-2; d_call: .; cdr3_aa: CASSAPSRRDTGELFF; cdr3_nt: TGTGCCAGCAGTGCGCCTAGTCGTCGCGACACCGGGGAGCTGTTTTTT
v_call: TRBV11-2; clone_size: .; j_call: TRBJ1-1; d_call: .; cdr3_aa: CASSLEWGDTEAFF; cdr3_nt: TGTGCCAGCAGCTTAGAATGGGGGGACACTGAAGCTTTCTTT
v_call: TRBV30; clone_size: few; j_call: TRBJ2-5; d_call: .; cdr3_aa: CAWSLQGTGKPQYF; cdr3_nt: TGTGCCTGGAGTCTGCAGGGTACAGGGAAGCCCCAGTACTTC
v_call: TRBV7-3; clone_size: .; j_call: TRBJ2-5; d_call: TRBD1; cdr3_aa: CASSSDREETQYF; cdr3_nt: TGTGCCAGCAGCTCGGACAGGGAAGAGACCCAGTACTTC
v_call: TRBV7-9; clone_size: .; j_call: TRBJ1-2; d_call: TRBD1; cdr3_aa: CASSHIRTGFGGYTF; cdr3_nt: TGTGCCAGCAGCCATATTCGGACAGGATTTGGCGGCTACACCTTC
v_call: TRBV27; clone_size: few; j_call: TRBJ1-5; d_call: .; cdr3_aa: CASSWYSNQPQHF; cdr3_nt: TGTGCCAGCAGTTGGTATAGCAATCAGCCCCAGCATTTT
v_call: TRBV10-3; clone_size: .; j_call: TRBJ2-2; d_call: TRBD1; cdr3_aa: CAISMDRATGELFF; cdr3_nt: TGTGCCATCAGTATGGACAGGGCCACCGGGGAGCTGTTTTTT
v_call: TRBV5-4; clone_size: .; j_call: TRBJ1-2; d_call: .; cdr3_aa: CASSSGKVSGVSGYTF; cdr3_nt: TGTGCCAGCAGCTCGGGGAAAGTTTCGGGAGTTAGTGGCTACACCTTC
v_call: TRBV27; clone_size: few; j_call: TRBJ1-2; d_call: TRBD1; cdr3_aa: CASSFQGANGYTF; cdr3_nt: TGTGCCAGCAGTTTCCAGGGGGCAAACGGCTACACCTTC
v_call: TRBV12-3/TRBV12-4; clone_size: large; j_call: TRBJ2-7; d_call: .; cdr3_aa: CASSRGNYEQYF; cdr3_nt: TGTGCCAGCAGTCGCGGGAACTACGAGCAGTACTTC